These T cell receptor beta chains were read from a single sample in a study of blood T cells in healthy people across ages. TCRdb reprocessed the 5' RACE reads via MiXCR and lists one record per CDR3 protein. The table shows about 780,000 distinct CDR3 sequences, with about half occurring only once. Material for sequencing was blood. These receptors came from a man aged 80 or over in good health. The CDR3 runs from the conserved cysteine through the conserved F or W. The order of the fields is J gene, clone size, V gene, D gene, CDR3 protein, CDR3 DNA. D genes are given only for firm matches. Expanded clones are given a class, and other clones once, few, many or no size at all.

J: TRBJ2-1
size: few
V: TRBV7-2
D: NA
CDR3: CASSRRVDNEQFF
DNA: TGTGCCAGCAGCCGGCGGGTCGACAATGAGCAGTTCTTC

J: TRBJ2-5
size: NA
V: TRBV5-1
D: TRBD2
CDR3: CASSAGTSPAETQYF
DNA: TGCGCCAGCAGCGCCGGGACTAGCCCGGCGGAGACCCAGTACTTC

J: TRBJ2-1
size: NA
V: TRBV29-1
D: NA
CDR3: CSVEFRGPGYNEQFF
DNA: TGCAGCGTTGAATTTCGCGGCCCGGGCTACAATGAGCAGTTCTTC

J: TRBJ2-3
size: NA
V: TRBV18
D: NA
CDR3: CASSPPIRATTDTQYF
DNA: TGTGCCAGCTCACCACCGATCAGGGCTACTACAGATACGCAGTATTTT

J: TRBJ2-1
size: few
V: TRBV5-6
D: NA
CDR3: CASSLAVQGLTSYNEQFF
DNA: TGTGCCAGCAGCTTGGCCGTTCAGGGACTTACCTCCTACAATGAGCAGTTCTTC

J: TRBJ2-7
size: NA
V: TRBV9
D: NA
CDR3: CASSTHGQTSYNEQYF
DNA: TGTGCCAGCAGCACTCACGGGCAGACCTCCTACAATGAGCAGTACTTC

J: TRBJ2-7
size: NA
V: TRBV27
D: TRBD2
CDR3: CASSFGTSGNNEQYF
DNA: TGTGCCAGCAGTTTTGGGACTAGCGGGAACAATGAGCAGTACTTC

J: TRBJ1-4
size: NA
V: TRBV6-1
D: NA
CDR3: CASRTDATNEKLFF
DNA: TGTGCCAGCAGGACAGATGCAACTAATGAAAAACTGTTTTTT

J: TRBJ2-3
size: NA
V: TRBV7-6
D: NA
CDR3: CASSLSERLTDTQYF
DNA: TGTGCCAGCAGCTTAAGTGAAAGACTCACAGATACGCAGTATTTT

J: TRBJ2-5
size: once
V: TRBV10-2
D: NA
CDR3: CASSPYRNQETQYF
DNA: TGCGCCAGCAGTCCGTACAGAAACCAAGAGACCCAGTACTTC

J: TRBJ2-5
size: NA
V: TRBV7-8
D: NA
CDR3: CASSANRETQYF
DNA: TGTGCCAGCAGCGCCAACCGAGAGACCCAGTACTTC

J: TRBJ1-2
size: few
V: TRBV6-5
D: NA
CDR3: CASRETGPYGYTF
DNA: TGTGCCAGCAGGGAGACCGGGCCTTACGGCTACACCTTC

J: TRBJ2-3
size: NA
V: TRBV7-2
D: NA
CDR3: CASSEHGRSPSTQYF
DNA: TGTGCCAGCAGCGAACACGGACGGAGCCCCAGTACGCAGTATTTT

J: TRBJ2-1
size: NA
V: TRBV7-6
D: NA
CDR3: CASSSRLVQNNEQFF
DNA: TGTGCCAGCAGCTCCCGACTAGTCCAGAACAATGAGCAGTTCTTC

J: TRBJ2-1
size: NA
V: TRBV27
D: TRBD1
CDR3: CTSSRGTGEHNEQFF
DNA: TGTACCAGCAGTCGTGGGACAGGGGAACACAATGAGCAGTTCTTC

J: TRBJ2-7
size: few
V: TRBV27
D: TRBD2
CDR3: CASSLSGGNYEQYF
DNA: TGTGCCAGCAGTCTTAGCGGGGGTAACTACGAGCAGTACTTC

J: TRBJ1-5
size: NA
V: TRBV20-1
D: NA
CDR3: CSASARNQPQHF
DNA: TGCAGTGCTAGTGCTAGAAATCAGCCCCAGCATTTT

J: TRBJ2-5
size: NA
V: TRBV12-3/TRBV12-4
D: TRBD2
CDR3: CASSMTSGSETQYF
DNA: TGTGCCAGCAGTATGACTAGCGGGAGTGAGACCCAGTACTTC

J: TRBJ2-5
size: many
V: TRBV12-3/TRBV12-4
D: NA
CDR3: CASSFQFQETQYF
DNA: TGTGCCAGCAGTTTTCAGTTTCAAGAGACCCAGTACTTC

J: TRBJ2-3
size: NA
V: TRBV12-3/TRBV12-4
D: NA
CDR3: CASSTRTGSLTQYF
DNA: TGTGCCAGCAGTACCCGCACAGGGTCCCTGACGCAGTATTTT

J: TRBJ2-7
size: once
V: TRBV20-1
D: NA
CDR3: CSAETGTVYEQYF
DNA: TGCAGTGCCGAGACAGGCACAGTCTACGAGCAGTACTTC

J: TRBJ2-5
size: NA
V: TRBV5-1
D: TRBD2
CDR3: CASSLAGLGEQETQYF
DNA: TGCGCCAGCAGCTTGGCGGGACTAGGAGAACAAGAGACCCAGTACTTC

J: TRBJ2-3
size: NA
V: TRBV27
D: NA
CDR3: CASSLANPNTQYF
DNA: TGTGCCAGCAGTTTAGCCAACCCTAATACGCAGTATTTT

J: TRBJ2-1
size: NA
V: TRBV10-3
D: NA
CDR3: CAISEESSSYNEQFF
DNA: TGTGCCATCAGTGAAGAGAGTAGCTCCTACAATGAGCAGTTCTTC

J: TRBJ1-6
size: NA
V: TRBV12-3/TRBV12-4
D: NA
CDR3: CASSFGGRGTSPLHF
DNA: TGTGCCAGCAGTTTCGGGGGGAGGGGAACCTCACCCCTCCACTTT

J: TRBJ2-1
size: few
V: TRBV14
D: TRBD2
CDR3: CASSDVAGGLYNEQFF
DNA: TGTGCCAGCAGCGACGTAGCGGGAGGACTCTACAATGAGCAGTTCTTC

J: TRBJ2-1
size: NA
V: TRBV13
D: NA
CDR3: CASSLQGTEQFF
DNA: TGTGCCAGCAGCCTACAGGGTACTGAGCAGTTCTTC

J: TRBJ2-5
size: NA
V: TRBV12-3/TRBV12-4
D: TRBD2
CDR3: CASSLRGVTQYF
DNA: TGTGCCAGCAGTTTACGGGGGGTCACCCAGTACTTC

J: TRBJ2-3
size: NA
V: TRBV12-3/TRBV12-4
D: TRBD2
CDR3: CASSSYRLAGNTDTQYF
DNA: TGTGCCAGTAGTTCCTACCGACTAGCGGGGAACACAGATACGCAGTATTTT

J: TRBJ2-1
size: few
V: TRBV27
D: TRBD2
CDR3: CASSSPHRVEAGDNEQFF
DNA: TGTGCCAGCAGTTCCCCCCATAGGGTCGAGGCGGGAGACAATGAGCAGTTCTTC

J: TRBJ2-7
size: few
V: TRBV7-8
D: TRBD1
CDR3: CASSFRTGISYEQYF
DNA: TGTGCCAGCAGCTTTCGGACAGGGATCTCCTACGAGCAGTACTTC

J: TRBJ2-1
size: many
V: TRBV28
D: NA
CDR3: CASSFSGNNEQFF
DNA: TGTGCCAGCAGTTTCTCGGGGAACAATGAGCAGTTCTTC

J: TRBJ2-7
size: NA
V: TRBV20-1
D: NA
CDR3: CSASRVSSYEQYF
DNA: TGCAGTGCTAGTAGGGTATCGTCCTACGAGCAGTACTTC

J: TRBJ2-7
size: NA
V: TRBV27
D: NA
CDR3: CASNIGGQTCEQYF
DNA: TGTGCCAGCAACATAGGGGGGCAAACCTGCGAGCAGTACTTC

J: TRBJ2-7
size: many
V: TRBV12-5
D: TRBD1
CDR3: CASGEDRAYEQYF
DNA: TGTGCTAGTGGGGAGGACAGGGCCTACGAGCAGTACTTC

J: TRBJ1-4
size: few
V: TRBV9
D: NA
CDR3: CASSGEGGNEKLFF
DNA: TGTGCCAGCAGCGGAGAAGGTGGTAATGAAAAACTGTTTTTT

J: TRBJ2-2
size: few
V: TRBV28
D: TRBD2
CDR3: CASSLGLAANTGELFF
DNA: TGTGCCAGCAGCCTGGGACTAGCAGCAAACACCGGGGAGCTGTTTTTT

J: TRBJ2-1
size: many
V: TRBV7-2
D: NA
CDR3: CASSLAHIGVEQFF
DNA: TGTGCCAGCAGCTTAGCTCACATAGGGGTTGAGCAGTTCTTC

J: TRBJ1-1
size: NA
V: TRBV12-3/TRBV12-4
D: TRBD1
CDR3: CASSRDSLNTEAFF
DNA: TGTGCCAGCAGTAGGGACAGCTTGAACACTGAAGCTTTCTTT

J: TRBJ2-7
size: NA
V: TRBV18
D: NA
CDR3: CASSMGASRLYEQYF
DNA: TGTGCCAGCTCCATGGGGGCTAGCCGTCTCTACGAGCAGTACTTC

J: TRBJ2-7
size: few
V: TRBV20-1
D: NA
CDR3: CSARDFQAYEQYF
DNA: TGCAGTGCTAGAGATTTCCAGGCCTACGAGCAGTACTTC

J: TRBJ2-4
size: few
V: TRBV2
D: TRBD1
CDR3: CASSGDRVGWQYF
DNA: TGTGCCAGCAGTGGGGACAGGGTTGGATGGCAGTACTTC

J: TRBJ2-1
size: NA
V: TRBV9
D: NA
CDR3: CASTTSRRFGEQFF
DNA: TGTGCCAGCACCACCTCCAGGAGGTTTGGTGAGCAGTTCTTC

J: TRBJ1-2
size: many
V: TRBV20-1
D: TRBD1
CDR3: CSAPGGTPKNYGYTF
DNA: TGCAGTGCCCCAGGGGGGACGCCTAAGAACTATGGCTACACCTTC

J: TRBJ2-3
size: few
V: TRBV7-6
D: NA
CDR3: CASSSLGQVSTDTQYF
DNA: TGTGCCAGCAGCTCCCTAGGGCAGGTCAGCACAGATACGCAGTATTTT

J: TRBJ2-5
size: many
V: TRBV29-1
D: NA
CDR3: CSAEAQETQYF
DNA: TGCAGCGCTGAGGCTCAAGAGACCCAGTACTTC

J: TRBJ2-3
size: NA
V: TRBV5-1
D: NA
CDR3: CASSPLVGGVSTETQYF
DNA: TGCGCCAGCAGCCCCCTGGTGGGAGGAGTATCCACAGAGACGCAGTATTTT

J: TRBJ1-1
size: few
V: TRBV12-3/TRBV12-4
D: NA
CDR3: CASSSPRETLNTEAFF
DNA: TGTGCCAGCAGTTCCCCCCGGGAGACCCTGAACACTGAAGCTTTCTTT

J: TRBJ2-3
size: NA
V: TRBV10-2
D: TRBD1
CDR3: CASTEQGGWTDTQYF
DNA: TGCGCCAGCACAGAACAGGGGGGTTGGACAGATACGCAGTATTTT

J: TRBJ2-7
size: NA
V: TRBV9
D: NA
CDR3: CASSVGTDSSYNEQYF
DNA: TGTGCCAGCAGCGTGGGGACGGACAGCTCCTACAATGAGCAGTACTTC